This T cell receptor (beta chain) emerged from a study of cytomegalovirus exposure and HLA in healthy donors. In the case of this clone: What it binds is not known.

The study ran its PCR with 60 Vbeta and 13 Jbeta primers. Libraries were prepared by immunoSEQ multiplex PCR; TCRdb keeps only in-frame clonotypes and omits some of them. The table has over 80,000 clones, approximately 72% seen once. Study-wide points: A later analysis linked a missense DCLRE1C variant to TCR beta V- and J-gene trimming. It was likely that a cluster of highly shared sequence variants was a sequencing artifact.

Specimen: PBMCs. The receptor was isolated from a woman aged 70 to 79 in good health and CMV-seropositive.

As DNA, the CDR3 is TGTGCCAGCAGTGAAGATGGGACAGGGGATCAGCCCCAGCATTTT. It yields the protein CASSEDGTGDQPQHF. J is TRBJ1-5 and V is TRBV2; TRBD1 matches 10 bases. Germline V gene data show CDR1 as SNHLY and CDR2 as FYNNEI. This CDR3 is built from 15 residues. With 1 base clipped from V and 5 bases from J, the junction kept 2 bases outside the gene matches.